The sample holds many counts of the clone carrying this T cell receptor (beta chain). This sample stems from a study of neurological immune-mediated disorders. One entry per CDR3 protein, called by TCRdb with MiXCR from the 5' RACE reads. The repertoire consists of about 65,000 distinct CDR3 sequences, with about 4% occurring once and the leading ten covering about 2.6%. Unsorted libraries came from 2 million PBMCs stored at -80 °C. Sequenced sample: PBMCs. The TCR was taken from a man aged 45-60 years with multiple sclerosis.

CDR3: CSARGSPTPTYEQYF. CDR3 DNA sequence: TGCAGTGCTAGAGGGTCTCCGACACCAACCTACGAGCAGTACTTC. The J gene is TRBJ2-7, the V gene TRBV20-1; D unresolved. The CDR3 is 15 residues long. The germline V gene encodes CDR1 DFQATT and CDR2 SNEGSKA (reference sequence). Trimming cost V 1 base and J 2 bases, with 15 bases left between them.